The 31 T cell receptor beta chains below come from one sample, sequenced in a study of blood T cell repertoires in COVID-19. Repertoires were generated with immunoSEQ multiplex PCR, while TCRdb's copy carries only in-frame clones and drops some. The table shows over 50,000 clones, with under 90% occurring only once. Sequencing was carried out using peripheral blood. These receptor sequences come from a human donor in a cohort sampled during active COVID-19.

The chain couples TRBV3-1 (or the pseudogene TRBV3-2) to TRBJ2-2; D perhaps matches TRBD1 (6 bases). V was clipped by 2 bases and J by 7 bases, with 11 bases between them. The CDR3 totals 14 residues. The germline V gene has CDR1 LGHDT and CDR2 YNNKEL (reference sequence). CDR3 region: CASSQRQELGELFF. CDR3 nucleotides: TGTGCCAGCAGCCAACGACAGGAGCTCGGGGAGCTGTTTTTT.

The chain carries TRBV6-5 and TRBJ1-5; TRBD1 matches at 9 bases. The junction had 2 bases not matched to a gene; V was cut back by 6 bases and J by 5 bases. Germline assignment: CDR1 MNHEY and CDR2 SVGAGI. CDR3 length equals 13 residues. CDR3 in DNA: TGTGCCAGCAGACGGACAGGGGATCAGCCCCAGCATTTT. Translation: CASRRTGDQPQHF.

V gene TRBV4-1 combines with J gene TRBJ2-5, with TRBD1 as a possible D gene (6 bases). Between the trimmed V and J ends, which lost 0 bases and 7 bases, there was a span of 15 bases. The germline gives CDR1 MGHRA, CDR2 YSYEKL. This CDR3 spans 15 amino acids. This CDR3 reads CASSQEGYLGGTQYF. The CDR3, as DNA: TGCGCCAGCAGCCAAGAAGGATACCTAGGGGGGACCCAGTACTTC.

The CDR3 DNA sequence: TGTGCCAGCAGCTTTCGGACCGGGGAGCTGTTTTTT. This translates into CASSFRTGELFF. This chain connects TRBV7-3 to TRBJ2-2, with D unresolved. Trimming cost V 3 bases and J 5 bases, with 4 bases left between them. Germline V gene lookup returns CDR1 SGHTA and CDR2 FQGTGA. CDR3 length: 12 residues.

This clone has at least ten counts. In DNA form, the CDR3 reads TGTGCCAGCAGTAGAGCAGGGGGCACCTACGAGCAGTACTTC. Protein sequence: CASSRAGGTYEQYF. V is TRBV3-1 (or the pseudogene TRBV3-2) and J is TRBJ2-7, with 8 bases matching TRBD1. The V gene end was trimmed by 6 bases and the J gene end by 2 bases; junction bases not matched to a gene: 6. This CDR3 is built from 14 residues. Germline CDR1 LGHDT, CDR2 YNNKEL (reference sequence).

The rearrangement uses TRBV6-5 and TRBJ1-1, with 9 positions matching TRBD1. Germline CDR1 MNHEY, CDR2 SVGAGI. J gave up 5 bases and V 10 bases, and 8 bases lay outside the gene matches. This CDR3 has 13 amino acids. CDR3 in amino acids: CATPTGGGTEAFF. The CDR3 bases are TGTGCCACCCCGACAGGGGGTGGGACTGAAGCTTTCTTT.

The CDR3: CATSSPEVPQGYF. The CDR3 DNA reads TGTGCCACCAGCAGCCCAGAGGTACCCCAGGGGTACTTC. The chain joins TRBV15 to TRBJ2-4; D is possibly TRBD1 (5 bases). The CDR3 is 13 amino acids. Trimming left V 3 bases short and J 15 bases short, with 18 bases between. Per germline, CDR1 LNHNV and CDR2 YYDKDF (reference sequence).

This clone appeared once. The rearrangement uses TRBV11-2 and TRBJ2-7, with 11 bases aligning to TRBD1. The CDR3 has 15 residues. Germline lookup yields CDR1 SGHAT and CDR2 FQNNGV. With V trimmed by 3 bases and J by 6 bases, 7 bases remained unmatched. DNA of the CDR3: TGTGCCAGCAGCTTGCCCGGGACAGGGGGATCCGAGCAGTACTTC. Encoded protein: CASSLPGTGGSEQYF.

J is TRBJ2-3 and V is TRBV7-8; 10 nucleotides line up with TRBD2. Germline V gene data show CDR1 as SGHVS and CDR2 as FQNEAQ. The J segment lost 2 bases and the V segment lost 6 bases, leaving 8 bases of the junction unmatched. CDR3 size: 16 residues. CDR3 in DNA: TGTGCCAGCAGTCACCTTAGCGGGAGGAACACAGATACGCAGTATTTT. This translates into CASSHLSGRNTDTQYF.

This chain connects TRBV28 to TRBJ2-7, with D perhaps TRBD1 (6 bases). The CDR3 is made up of 12 amino acids. Between the trimmed V and J ends, which lost 9 bases and 2 bases, there was a span of 11 bases. Per germline, CDR1 MDHEN and CDR2 SYDVKM. The CDR3 loop is CASRDKPYEQYF. As DNA, the CDR3 is TGTGCCAGTAGGGACAAACCCTACGAGCAGTACTTC.

This chain connects TRBV27 to TRBJ2-1, with 10 bases lining up with TRBD2. The CDR3 sequence is 15 residues long. CDR1 is MNHEY, CDR2 SMNVEV, per germline (reference sequence). V gave up 8 bases and J gave up 5 bases; unmatched junction bases: 9. Here the CDR3 DNA reads TGTGCCAGCTCCTTCCTAGCGGGAGCAAACAATGAGCAGTTCTTC. Its translation: CASSFLAGANNEQFF.

The rearrangement uses TRBV19 and TRBJ1-5, with TRBD1 matching 7 bases. Germline assignment: CDR1 LNHDA and CDR2 SQIVND (reference sequence). J lost 1 base, V lost 9 bases, and 3 bases had no gene match. The length of the CDR3 is 13 residues. The CDR3 loop is CASRDRSNQPQHF. The DNA of the CDR3 is TGTGCCAGCCGGGACAGAAGCAATCAGCCCCAGCATTTT.

This chain uses TRBV9 with TRBJ1-5; tentative D call: TRBD1 (6 bases). The V gene lost 7 bases and the J gene lost 6 bases, with 26 bases spanning the gap. Germline V CDR1 and CDR2: SGDLS, YYNGEE. The CDR3 is 17 residues long. Here the CDR3 reads CASGYSVQGRGSQPQHF. CDR3 DNA: TGTGCCAGCGGTTACAGTGTCCAGGGGCGAGGTAGTCAGCCCCAGCATTTT.

V gene TRBV12-3 or TRBV12-4 combines with J gene TRBJ1-1, with a weak D call TRBD1 (5 bases). This CDR3 contains 13 residues. Trimming took 7 bases from V and 0 from J, leaving 9 bases between them. CDR3 loop: CASTTGLNTEAFF. The DNA of the CDR3 is TGTGCCAGCACTACAGGACTGAACACTGAAGCTTTCTTT.

About this clone: The CDR3 does not end in the conserved phenylalanine or tryptophan, so this is likely a read error. The DNA is left out, because the CDR3 cannot be placed on it with certainty; the CDR3 is given as TCRdb lists it. This CDR3 reads CASSLKQV. This sequence joins TRBV7-3 and TRBJ1-2; the table names TRBD1, a call not compared with the DNA. The CDR3 has 8 amino acids, counting both end residues. The germline CDR1 and CDR2 sequences are SGHTA and FQGTGA.

The chain couples TRBV3-1 (or the pseudogene TRBV3-2) to TRBJ1-2; no definite D call. The V gene's germline CDR1 is LGHDT and CDR2 YNNKEL (reference sequence). Trimming took off 4 bases at V and 4 bases at J, with 16 bases between the two ends. CDR3 length equals 15 residues. For the CDR3, the DNA is TGTGCCAGCAGCCCCGGAGAGTTGCTATCCTATGGCTACACCTTC. Its translation: CASSPGELLSYGYTF.

This clone was counted only a few times. The chain carries TRBV4-2 and TRBJ2-1; 9 bases align to TRBD1. CDR1 LGHNA and CDR2 YNFKEQ come from the germline V gene. V shed 1 base and J 6 bases; nucleotides not matched to a gene: 4. The CDR3 extends over 15 amino acids. The CDR3 loop reads CASSQGTGDGNEQFF. In DNA form, the CDR3 reads TGTGCCAGCAGCCAAGGGACAGGGGATGGCAATGAGCAGTTCTTC.

The count of this clone is one. The chain recombines TRBV2 with TRBJ2-7; TRBD1 agrees at 7 bases. The V gene's germline CDR1 is SNHLY and CDR2 FYNNEI. CDR3 length: 16 amino acids. V trimming: 2 bases; J trimming: 3 bases; junction bases outside the gene matches: 10. In DNA, the CDR3 is TGTGCCAGCAGTGAATCTTCCGGGACAGTGGACTACGAGCAGTACTTC. It encodes CASSESSGTVDYEQYF.

The genes are TRBV12-3 or TRBV12-4 and TRBJ1-1; D ambiguous. The CDR3 spans 11 residues. Trimming stripped 6 bases from V and 4 bases from J, with 6 bases between. CDR3 sequence (DNA): TGTGCCAGCAGCCCCCGCACTGAAGCTTTCTTT. The encoded protein is CASSPRTEAFF.

This chain links TRBV7-8 with TRBJ2-7; 10 bases are shared with TRBD2. The CDR3 has 16 residues. CDR1 SGHVS and CDR2 FQNEAQ come from the germline V gene. With V trimmed by 0 bases and J by 2 bases, 4 bases remained unmatched. CDR3 amino acids: CASSLAIAGGTYEQYF. The DNA for the CDR3 is TGTGCCAGCAGCTTAGCTATAGCGGGAGGAACCTACGAGCAGTACTTC. Full variable domain (rest looked up from reference TRBV7-8 and TRBJ2-7): GAGVSQSPRYKVAKRGQDVALRCDPISGHVSLFWYQQALGQGPEFLTYFQNEAQLDKSGLPSDRFFAERPEGSVSTLKIQRTQQEDSAVYLCASSLAIAGGTYEQYFGPGTRLTVT.

This clone occurred once. This sequence joins TRBV28 and TRBJ1-3; D unclear. Germline assignment: CDR1 MDHEN and CDR2 SYDVKM. Between the trimmed V and J ends, which lost 5 bases and 1 base, there was a span of 12 bases. There are 15 residues in the CDR3. The CDR3 loop reads CASSPGSDSGNTIYF. CDR3 nucleotide sequence: TGTGCCAGCAGTCCGGGATCGGATTCTGGAAACACCATATATTTT.

This clone occurred once. The J gene is TRBJ1-1, the V gene TRBV6-2 or TRBV6-3; the D gene is possibly TRBD1 (6 bases). Deletions cut 5 bases from V and 5 bases from J, with 12 bases between. In germline, CDR1 is MNHEY, CDR2 SVGEGT. The CDR3 spans 13 residues. The CDR3, as DNA: TGTGCCAGCAGTCTACAGGGCAGGACTGAAGCTTTCTTT. This encodes CASSLQGRTEAFF.

The chain's CDR3 is CASSQDSAFGKDEQFF. DNA for the CDR3: TGCGCCAGCAGCCAAGACTCGGCCTTCGGGAAGGATGAGCAGTTCTTC. The rearrangement links TRBV4-1 to TRBJ2-1, with D maybe TRBD2 (5 bases). There are 16 residues in the CDR3. Germline CDR1 is MGHRA and CDR2 is YSYEKL. Trimming shortened V by 0 bases and J by 8 bases, and 17 bases separated the two germline ends.

The chain recombines TRBV4-1 with TRBJ1-1, with D unclear. The CDR3 is made up of 15 amino acids. The germline V gene has CDR1 MGHRA and CDR2 YSYEKL. V lost 3 bases and J 0 bases, leaving 11 bases between the germline ends. DNA for the CDR3: TGCGCCAGCAGCCAGTATAGAGGAATGAACACTGAAGCTTTCTTT. Its protein is CASSQYRGMNTEAFF.

In nucleotides, the CDR3 is TGTGCCAGCAGTGCCAGAGGACAGCAACAAGAGACCCAGTACTTC. Translation gives CASSARGQQQETQYF. The chain employs TRBV2 and TRBJ2-5; D possibly corresponds to TRBD1 (6 bases). The ends were cut back, 4 bases at V and 2 bases at J, with 14 bases in the middle. The CDR3 is made up of 15 amino acids. The germline gives CDR1 SNHLY, CDR2 FYNNEI.

This clone was observed once. V gene TRBV4-1 combines with J gene TRBJ2-1; TRBD1 matches at 9 bases. The V and J ends lost 1 base and 0 bases, in that order; junction bases with no gene match: 7. CDR3 size: 18 residues. The germline CDR1 and CDR2 sequences are MGHRA and YSYEKL. The CDR3 is CASSQGRPGQGSYNEQFF. The CDR3 region has the DNA TGCGCCAGCAGCCAAGGCAGACCGGGACAGGGCTCCTACAATGAGCAGTTCTTC.

This clone was seen only once. The CDR3 DNA is TGTGCCAGCAGCCCGGGAACACCGGGGTCACCCCTCCACTTT. Protein: CASSPGTPGSPLHF. V usage is TRBV7-9 and J usage is TRBJ1-6, with D unclear. This CDR3 region has 14 residues. The germline V gene has CDR1 SEHNR and CDR2 FQNEAQ (reference sequence). The germline V and J ends were trimmed by 5 bases and 10 bases, with 15 bases remaining between them.

The chain employs TRBV28 and TRBJ2-7, with TRBD1 identical over 7 bases. The CDR3 loop spans 14 amino acids. The germline V gene encodes CDR1 MDHEN and CDR2 SYDVKM. V gave up 2 bases and J gave up 2 bases; unmatched junction bases: 3. CDR3 DNA sequence: TGTGCCAGCAGTTTAACAGGGGAGCCCTACGAGCAGTACTTC. It is translated as CASSLTGEPYEQYF.

The chain employs TRBV29-1 and TRBJ2-7; 10 bases line up with TRBD1. Looked up from germline, CDR1 is SQVTM and CDR2 is ANQGSEA. This CDR3 is built from 15 residues. V dropped 4 bases and J dropped 4; count of bases not matched to a gene: 10. The CDR3 DNA reads as TGCAGCGTTGGTGGGGGAGCGGGACAGGGGTACGAGCAGTACTTC. It codes for CSVGGGAGQGYEQYF.

This chain connects TRBV19 to TRBJ2-7; TRBD1 matches 10 bases. CDR3 length equals 16 residues. Germline loops: CDR1 LNHDA, CDR2 SQIVND (reference sequence). V shed 0 bases, J shed 2 bases, and the junction held 4 bases outside the gene matches. Written as DNA, the CDR3 is TGTGCCAGTAGTATAGATGGGACAGGGGCACCCTACGAGCAGTACTTC. Translation gives CASSIDGTGAPYEQYF.

The chain recombines TRBV2 with TRBJ1-2; no reliable D call. Germline assignment: CDR1 SNHLY and CDR2 FYNNEI. The CDR3 runs 13 residues. Trimming took 7 bases from V and 2 from J, leaving 11 bases between them. CDR3 nucleotides: TGTGCCAGCACTTGGCTCGCCAACTATGGCTACACCTTC. Translation: CASTWLANYGYTF. Variable domain in full (rest from reference TRBV2 and TRBJ1-2): EPEVTQTPSHQVTQMGQEVILRCVPISNHLYFYWYRQILGQKVEFLVSFYNNEISEKSEIFDDQFSVERPDGSNFTLKIRSTKLEDSAMYFCASTWLANYGYTFGSGTRLTVV.